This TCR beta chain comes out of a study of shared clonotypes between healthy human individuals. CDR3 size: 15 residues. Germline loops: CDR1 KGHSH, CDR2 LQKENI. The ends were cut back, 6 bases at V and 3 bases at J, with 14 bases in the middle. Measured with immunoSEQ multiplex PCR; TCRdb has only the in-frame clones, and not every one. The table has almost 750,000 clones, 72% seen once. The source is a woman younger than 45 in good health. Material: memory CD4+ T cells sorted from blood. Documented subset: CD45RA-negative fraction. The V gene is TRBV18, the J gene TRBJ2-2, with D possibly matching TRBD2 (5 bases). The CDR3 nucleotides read TGTGCCAGCTCCCCGTTCGGGGTCCACACCGGGGAGCTGTTTTTT. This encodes CASSPFGVHTGELFF.